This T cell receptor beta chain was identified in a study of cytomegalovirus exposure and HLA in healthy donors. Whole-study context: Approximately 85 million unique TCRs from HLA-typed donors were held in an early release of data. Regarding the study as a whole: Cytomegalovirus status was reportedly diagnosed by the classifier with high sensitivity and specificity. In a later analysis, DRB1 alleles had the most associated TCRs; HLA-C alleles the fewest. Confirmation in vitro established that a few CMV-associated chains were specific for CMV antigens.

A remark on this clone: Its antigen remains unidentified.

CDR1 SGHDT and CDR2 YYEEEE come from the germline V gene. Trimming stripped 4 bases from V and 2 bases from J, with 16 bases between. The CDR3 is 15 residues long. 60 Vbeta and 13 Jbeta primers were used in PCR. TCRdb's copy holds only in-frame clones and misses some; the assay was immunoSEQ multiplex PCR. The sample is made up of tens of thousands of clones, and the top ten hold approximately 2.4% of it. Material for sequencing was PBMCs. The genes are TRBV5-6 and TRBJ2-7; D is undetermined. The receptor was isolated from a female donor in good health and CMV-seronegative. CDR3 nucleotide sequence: TGTGCCAGCAGCCAAGACGACACCTGGACCTACGAGCAGTACTTC. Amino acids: CASSQDDTWTYEQYF. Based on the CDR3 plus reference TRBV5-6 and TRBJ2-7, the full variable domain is DAGVTQSPTHLIKTRGQQVTLRCSPKSGHDTVSWYQQALGQGPQFIFQYYEEEERQRGNFPDRFSGHQFPNYSSELNVNALLLGDSALYLCASSQDDTWTYEQYFGPGTRLTVT.